A single sample is the source of the 10 T cell receptor beta chains below, sequenced in a study of blood T cells in healthy people across ages (dated by TCRdb to about 2015). The library came from 5' RACE. The sequencer listed for this sample is Illumina HiSeq 2500. The second PCR ran for about 6 to 12 cycles and used a J-beta primer mix along with a sample-barcoded 5' primer. TCRdb handled the public reads itself, with Q25 trimming in fastp and clone calling in MiXCR, and kept productive beta chains. Every CDR3 protein is listed once, alongside the most common genes and DNA of its rows. The sample data list approximately 810,000 distinct CDR3 sequences, and around 30% of these were observed just once. The ten largest clones add up to around a sixth of the sample. The sequencing input was blood. The receptor source for this set is a woman aged 80 or over in good health.

This clonotype was seen at least ten times. This chain joins TRBV27 and TRBJ2-5; D gene uncertain. The germline V and J ends were trimmed by 6 bases and 10 bases, with 15 bases remaining between them. This CDR3 is 12 amino acids long. Germline CDR1 and CDR2: MNHEY and SMNVEV (reference sequence). In DNA form, the CDR3 reads TGTGCCAGCAGCCCCGCCCAAGGTGGCCAGTACTTC. Translating gives CASSPAQGGQYF.

This clonotype has only a few counts. The chain links TRBV18 to TRBJ1-2; D is unclear. The CDR3 sequence is 15 residues long. The V gene's germline CDR1 is KGHSH and CDR2 LQKENI. V lost 3 bases to trimming and J lost 4 bases, with 15 bases between them. The CDR3 DNA reads TGTGCCAGCTCACCCGACCCCTTTTCGGGCTATGGCTACACCTTC. Encoded protein: CASSPDPFSGYGYTF.

This clonotype appeared a few times. This chain connects TRBV20-1 to TRBJ1-5, with D uncertain. The ends were cut back, 7 bases at V and 5 bases at J, with 15 bases in the middle. Germline V gene data show CDR1 as DFQATT and CDR2 as SNEGSKA (reference sequence). The length of the CDR3 is 13 residues. The CDR3 DNA is TGCAGTGAAAGAGGGCCAGGAGATCAGCCCCAGCATTTT. Encoded protein: CSERGPGDQPQHF.

This clonotype was counted a few times. The V call is TRBV19, the J call TRBJ2-3; 10 bases map to TRBD1. CDR3 length equals 16 residues. CDR1 and CDR2 (germline): LNHDA, SQIVND (reference sequence). The V and J ends lost 6 bases and 0 bases, in that order; junction bases with no gene match: 6. DNA for the CDR3: TGTGCCAGTAGGGACAGGGGGACTTCTAGCACAGATACGCAGTATTTT. Translating gives CASRDRGTSSTDTQYF.

The chain couples TRBV4-2 to TRBJ2-5; TRBD2 matches at 8 bases. Losses at the gene ends were 0 bases for V and 8 bases for J; bases not matched to a gene: 11. This CDR3 has 16 residues. CDR1 is LGHNA, CDR2 YNFKEQ, per germline. In DNA, the CDR3 is TGTGCCAGCAGCCAAGAACATCGGGGGGGGACCGTAACCCAGTACTTC. As protein: CASSQEHRGGTVTQYF.

V usage is TRBV19 and J usage is TRBJ1-1; D gene uncertain. The CDR3 consists of 14 residues. Between the trimmed V and J ends, which lost 4 bases and 4 bases, there was a span of 13 bases. In germline, CDR1 is LNHDA, CDR2 SQIVND (reference sequence). CDR3: CASSRGKRATEAFF. DNA of the CDR3: TGTGCCAGTAGTAGGGGAAAAAGGGCCACTGAAGCTTTCTTT. Looking up the rest from reference TRBV19 and TRBJ1-1 gives the full variable domain: DGGITQSPKYLFRKEGQNVTLSCEQNLNHDAMYWYRQDPGQGLRLIYYSQIVNDFQKGDIAEGYSVSREKKESFPLTVTSAQKNPTAFYLCASSRGKRATEAFFGQGTRLTVV.

This clonotype was detected ten times or more. The V gene is TRBV7-2, the J gene TRBJ2-3; TRBD2 aligns across 11 bases. Germline CDR1 is SGHTA and CDR2 is FQGNSA. The CDR3 consists of 15 residues. The V gene end was trimmed by 2 bases and the J gene end by 4 bases; junction bases not matched to a gene: 2. In nucleotides, the CDR3 is TGTGCCAGCAGCTTACTAGCGGGGGGACCAGATACGCAGTATTTT. It encodes CASSLLAGGPDTQYF.

V is TRBV24-1 and J is TRBJ2-1; 15 bases align to TRBD2. CDR1 and CDR2 from the germline V gene are KGHDR and SFDVKD. The ends lost 5 bases at V and 7 bases at J; junction bases unmatched: 8. The CDR3 contains 17 residues. This chain's CDR3 is CATSGAGLAGGGNEQFF. In DNA, the CDR3 is TGTGCCACCAGTGGTGCGGGACTAGCGGGGGGTGGTAATGAGCAGTTCTTC.

This clonotype has a handful of counts. V usage is TRBV19 and J usage is TRBJ1-2; TRBD1 matches at 8 bases. Losses at the gene ends were 1 base for V and 1 base for J; bases not matched to a gene: 2. Per the germline V gene, CDR1 is LNHDA and CDR2 is SQIVND (reference sequence). CDR3 length equals 15 residues. The CDR3 region is CASSIGTGINYGYTF. DNA for the CDR3: TGTGCCAGTAGTATAGGGACAGGGATTAACTATGGCTACACCTTC.

This clonotype was seen many times. J is TRBJ2-7 and V is TRBV12-3 or TRBV12-4; D remains unclear. The CDR3 consists of 16 residues. V was pared by 8 bases and J by 0 bases, with 20 bases between. The CDR3 coding sequence is TGTGCCAGCGAAAATCAAACAGCGTCTAGCTCCTACGAGCAGTACTTC. Amino acids: CASENQTASSSYEQYF.